This T cell receptor beta chain was observed in a study of siplizumab effects on memory and regulatory T cells. The CDR3 sequence is 15 residues long. V gave up 0 bases and J gave up 2 bases; unmatched junction bases: 4. The germline V gene has CDR1 SGDLS and CDR2 YYNGEE. Measured with immunoSEQ multiplex PCR; TCRdb has only the in-frame clones, and not every one. The top ten hold 6.5% to 8% of the sample, which has more than 75,000 clones, approximately 93% seen once. The chain employs TRBV9 and TRBJ2-7; 8 bases are a match to TRBD2. This receptor was identified in a human donor in good health. Sequencing used CD8+ T cells sorted from blood. CDR3: CASSVGVAGPYEQYF. The CDR3 nucleotides read TGTGCCAGCAGCGTAGGGGTAGCGGGGCCCTACGAGCAGTACTTC.